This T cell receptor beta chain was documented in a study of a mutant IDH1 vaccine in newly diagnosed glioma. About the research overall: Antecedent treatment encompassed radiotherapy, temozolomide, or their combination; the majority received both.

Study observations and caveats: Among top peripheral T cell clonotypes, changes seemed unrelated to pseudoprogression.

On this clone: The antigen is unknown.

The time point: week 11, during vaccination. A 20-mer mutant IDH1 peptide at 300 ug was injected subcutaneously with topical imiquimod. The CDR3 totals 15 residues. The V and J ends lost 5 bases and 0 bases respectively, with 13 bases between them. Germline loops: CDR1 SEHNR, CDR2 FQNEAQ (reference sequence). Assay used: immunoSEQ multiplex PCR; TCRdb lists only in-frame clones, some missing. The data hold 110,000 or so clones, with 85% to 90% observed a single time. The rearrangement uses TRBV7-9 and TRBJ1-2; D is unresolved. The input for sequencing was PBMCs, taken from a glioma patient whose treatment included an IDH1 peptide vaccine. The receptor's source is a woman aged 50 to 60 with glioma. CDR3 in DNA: TGTGCCAGCAGCCCCCGGGCGGAGACTAACTATGGCTACACCTTC. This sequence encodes CASSPRAETNYGYTF.